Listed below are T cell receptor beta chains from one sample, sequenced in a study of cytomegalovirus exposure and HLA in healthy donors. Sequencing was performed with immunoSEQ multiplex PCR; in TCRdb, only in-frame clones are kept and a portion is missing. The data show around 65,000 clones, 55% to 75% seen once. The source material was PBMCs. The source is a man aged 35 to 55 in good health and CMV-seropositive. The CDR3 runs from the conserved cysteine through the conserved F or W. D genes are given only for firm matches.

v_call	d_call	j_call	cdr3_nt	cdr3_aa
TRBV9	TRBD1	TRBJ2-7	TGTGCCAGCAGCGTACTCGGACAGGGGGCTTATGAGCAGTACTTC	CASSVLGQGAYEQYF
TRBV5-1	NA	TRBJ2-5	TGCGCCAGTCGACAGTCCCAAGAGACCCAGTACTTC	CASRQSQETQYF
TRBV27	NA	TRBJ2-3	TGTGCCAGCAGTTTAGCGGGGAGAACAGATACGCAGTATTTT	CASSLAGRTDTQYF
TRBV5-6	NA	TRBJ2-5	TGTGCCAGCAGCCGCCGAAGCCTAGGGGTTATGTGGACCCAGTACTTC	CASSRRSLGVMWTQYF
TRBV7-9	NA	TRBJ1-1	TGTGCCAGCAGCTTGATGACAGCTGAAGCTTTCTTT	CASSLMTAEAFF
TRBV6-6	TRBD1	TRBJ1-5	TGTGCCAGCAGCCAAGAGAGAGGGGGCGCCGGACAGCCCCAGCATTTT	CASSQERGGAGQPQHF
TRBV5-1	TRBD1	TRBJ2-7	TGCGCCAGCAGCTTGGGCGGCCAGGGGGTTTACGAGCAGTACTTC	CASSLGGQGVYEQYF
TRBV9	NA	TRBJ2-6	TGTGCCAGCAGCGTCCTCGGTCGCTCTGGGGCCAACGTCCTGACTTTC	CASSVLGRSGANVLTF
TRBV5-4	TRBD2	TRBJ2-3	TGTGCCAGCAGCTTGGAGGGACTAGCTAGCACAGATACGCAGTATTTT	CASSLEGLASTDTQYF
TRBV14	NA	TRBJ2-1	TGTGCCAGCAGCCAAGCCCCCAGGGGACCACAGTTCTTC	CASSQAPRGPQFF